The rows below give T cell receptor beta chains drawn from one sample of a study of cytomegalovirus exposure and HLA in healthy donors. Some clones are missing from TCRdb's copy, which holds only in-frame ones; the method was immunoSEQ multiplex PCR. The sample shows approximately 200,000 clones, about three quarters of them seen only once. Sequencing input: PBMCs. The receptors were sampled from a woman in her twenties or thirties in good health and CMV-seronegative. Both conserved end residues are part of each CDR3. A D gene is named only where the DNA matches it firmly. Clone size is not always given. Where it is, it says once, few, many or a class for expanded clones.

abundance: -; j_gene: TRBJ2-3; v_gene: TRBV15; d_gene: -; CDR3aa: CATSRAVTDTQYF; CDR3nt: TGTGCCACCAGCAGAGCTGTCACAGATACGCAGTATTTT
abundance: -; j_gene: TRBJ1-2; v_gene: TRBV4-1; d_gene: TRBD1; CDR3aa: CASSRYRDSNYGYTF; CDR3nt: TGCGCCAGCAGCCGTTACCGGGACAGCAACTATGGCTACACCTTC
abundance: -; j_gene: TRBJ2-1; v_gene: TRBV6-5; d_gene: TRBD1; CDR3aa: CASSLDRPLYNEQFF; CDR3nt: TGTGCCAGCAGTCTGGACAGGCCCCTCTACAATGAGCAGTTCTTC
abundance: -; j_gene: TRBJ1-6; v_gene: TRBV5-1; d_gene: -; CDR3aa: CASSLEQVGSPLHF; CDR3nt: TGCGCCAGCAGCTTGGAACAGGTGGGGTCACCCCTCCACTTT
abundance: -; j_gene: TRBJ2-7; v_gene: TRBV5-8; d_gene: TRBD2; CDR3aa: CASSPMGGVYEQYF; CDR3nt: TGTGCCAGCAGCCCCATGGGGGGGGTTTACGAGCAGTACTTC
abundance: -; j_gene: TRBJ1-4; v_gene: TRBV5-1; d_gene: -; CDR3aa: CASGEGTTNEKLFF; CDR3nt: TGCGCCAGCGGGGAGGGAACCACTAATGAAAAACTGTTTTTT
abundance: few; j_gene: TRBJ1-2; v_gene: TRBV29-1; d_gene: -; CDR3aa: CSVGAGSSVYYGYTF; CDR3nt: TGCAGCGTTGGGGCAGGGTCTTCGGTCTACTATGGCTACACCTTC
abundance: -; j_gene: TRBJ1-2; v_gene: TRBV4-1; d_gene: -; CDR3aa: CASSQARGAYGYTF; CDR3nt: TGCGCCAGCAGCCAAGCGAGAGGAGCCTATGGCTACACCTTC
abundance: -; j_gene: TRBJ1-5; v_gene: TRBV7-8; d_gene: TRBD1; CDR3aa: CASSLGTGNQPQHF; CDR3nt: TGTGCCAGCAGTCTAGGGACAGGGAATCAGCCCCAGCATTTT
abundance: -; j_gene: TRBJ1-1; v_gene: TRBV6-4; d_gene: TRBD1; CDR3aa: CASSKDRGTEAFF; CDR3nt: TGTGCCAGCAGTAAAGACAGGGGCACTGAAGCTTTCTTT
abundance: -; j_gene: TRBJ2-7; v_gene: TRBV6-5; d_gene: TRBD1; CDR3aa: CASSYSATGVTYEQYF; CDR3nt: TGTGCCAGCAGTTACTCGGCGACAGGGGTCACCTACGAGCAGTACTTC
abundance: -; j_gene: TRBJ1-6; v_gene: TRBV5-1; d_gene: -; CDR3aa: CASSLDMGRLSLHF; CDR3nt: TGCGCCAGCAGCTTGGACATGGGGCGCTTGTCCCTCCACTTT
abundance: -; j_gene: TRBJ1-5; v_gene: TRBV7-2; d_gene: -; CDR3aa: CASSLVSHQPQHF; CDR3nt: TGTGCCAGCAGCTTAGTTAGCCATCAGCCCCAGCATTTT
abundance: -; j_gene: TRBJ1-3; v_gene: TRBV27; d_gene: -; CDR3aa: CASSSAQGRRGNTIYF; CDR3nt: TGTGCCAGCAGTTCCGCGCAAGGGAGACGGGGAAACACCATATATTTT
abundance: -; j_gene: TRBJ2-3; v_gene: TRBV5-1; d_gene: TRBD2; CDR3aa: CASSLQRGGTDTQYF; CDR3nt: TGCGCCAGCAGCTTGCAGCGGGGGGGCACAGATACGCAGTATTTT
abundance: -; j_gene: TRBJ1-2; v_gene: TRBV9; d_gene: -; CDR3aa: CASSALGGGRDYGYTF; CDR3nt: TGTGCCAGCAGCGCCCTAGGGGGGGGGCGAGACTATGGCTACACCTTC
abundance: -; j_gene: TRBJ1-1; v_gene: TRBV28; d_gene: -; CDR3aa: CASSPARGLRTEAFF; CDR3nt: TGTGCCAGCAGTCCTGCCCGCGGGCTGCGCACTGAAGCTTTCTTT
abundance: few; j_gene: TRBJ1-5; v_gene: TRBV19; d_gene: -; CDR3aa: CASSIQAGKGNQPQHF; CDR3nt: TGTGCCAGTAGTATCCAGGCAGGTAAAGGCAATCAGCCCCAGCATTTT
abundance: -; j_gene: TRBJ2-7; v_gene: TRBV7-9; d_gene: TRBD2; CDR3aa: CASSEGLRRHEQYF; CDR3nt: TGTGCCAGCAGCGAGGGACTACGGAGACACGAGCAGTACTTC
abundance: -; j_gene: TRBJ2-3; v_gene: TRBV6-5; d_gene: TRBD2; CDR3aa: CASSYSSGRGGDTQYF; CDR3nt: TGTGCCAGCAGTTACTCGAGCGGGAGGGGAGGAGATACGCAGTATTTT
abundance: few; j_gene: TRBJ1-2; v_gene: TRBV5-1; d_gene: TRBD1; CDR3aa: CASSRGTGNDGYTF; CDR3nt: TGCGCCAGCAGCAGGGGGACAGGGAACGATGGCTACACCTTC
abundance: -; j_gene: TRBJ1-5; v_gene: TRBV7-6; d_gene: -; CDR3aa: CASSSQTGPNQPQHF; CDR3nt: TGTGCCAGCAGCTCTCAGACAGGACCAAATCAGCCCCAGCATTTT
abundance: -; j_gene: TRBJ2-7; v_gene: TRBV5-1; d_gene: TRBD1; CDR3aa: CASSQGDSYEQYF; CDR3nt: TGCGCCAGCAGCCAGGGGGATTCCTACGAGCAGTACTTC
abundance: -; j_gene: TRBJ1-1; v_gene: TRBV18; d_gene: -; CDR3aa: CASSSQGGVNTEAFF; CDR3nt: TGTGCCAGCTCATCTCAAGGGGGGGTGAACACTGAAGCTTTCTTT
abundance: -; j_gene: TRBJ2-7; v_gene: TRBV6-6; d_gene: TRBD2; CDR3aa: CASRDAGLADEQYF; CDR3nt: TGTGCCAGCAGAGACGCGGGACTAGCGGACGAGCAGTACTTC